This T cell receptor (beta chain) was observed in a study of cytomegalovirus exposure and HLA in healthy donors. Points from the study as a whole: Later on, an analysis found that several of the most significant clusters appeared to be linked to common viral pathogens, which included parvovirus B19. The authors assumed roughly uniform sequencing depth across donors for presence/absence analyses. The classifier, whose performance was assessed in both the original and validation cohorts, reportedly diagnosed cytomegalovirus status with high specificity and sensitivity.

A remark on this clone: Its antigen is not known.

Germline V gene lookup returns CDR1 LNHDA and CDR2 SQIVND (reference sequence). V gave up 10 bases and J gave up 3 bases, with 19 bases separating them. The CDR3 consists of 15 residues. The PCR used 60 Vbeta and 13 Jbeta primers. Repertoires were generated with immunoSEQ multiplex PCR, while TCRdb's copy carries only in-frame clones and drops some. Here the sample spans about 190,000 clones, about four fifths being singletons. The sequenced sample consisted of PBMCs. The clonotype was recovered from a man aged 18 to 30 in good health and CMV-seronegative. The chain couples TRBV19 to TRBJ2-1; D gene ambiguous. The CDR3, as DNA: TGTGCCACCAGATATTCCCCCACACACTACAATGAGCAGTTCTTC. Encoded protein: CATRYSPTHYNEQFF.